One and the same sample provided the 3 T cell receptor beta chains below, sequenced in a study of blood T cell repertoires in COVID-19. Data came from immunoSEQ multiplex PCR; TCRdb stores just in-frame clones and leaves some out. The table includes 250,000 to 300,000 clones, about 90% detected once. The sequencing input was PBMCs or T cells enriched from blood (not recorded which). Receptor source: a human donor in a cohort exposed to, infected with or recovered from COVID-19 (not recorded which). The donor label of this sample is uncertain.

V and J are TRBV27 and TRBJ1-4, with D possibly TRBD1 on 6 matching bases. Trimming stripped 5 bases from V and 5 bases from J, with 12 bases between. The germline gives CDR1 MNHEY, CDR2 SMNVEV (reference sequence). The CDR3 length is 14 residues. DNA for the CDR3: TGTGCCAGCAGTCTTAACAGGGTAAATGAAAAACTGTTTTTT. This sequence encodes CASSLNRVNEKLFF.

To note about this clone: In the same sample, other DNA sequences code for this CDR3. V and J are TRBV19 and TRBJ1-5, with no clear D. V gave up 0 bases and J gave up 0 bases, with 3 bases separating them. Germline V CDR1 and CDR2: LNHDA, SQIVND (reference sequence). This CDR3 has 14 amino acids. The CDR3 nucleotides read TGTGCCAGTAGTATAGAGGCTAGCAATCAGCCCCAGCATTTT. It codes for CASSIEASNQPQHF.

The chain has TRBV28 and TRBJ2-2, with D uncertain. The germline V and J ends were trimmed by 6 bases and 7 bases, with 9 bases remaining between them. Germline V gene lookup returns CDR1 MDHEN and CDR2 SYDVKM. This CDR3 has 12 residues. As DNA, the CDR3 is TGTGCCAGCAGCCCCCTAGTCGGGGAGCTGTTTTTT. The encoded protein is CASSPLVGELFF.